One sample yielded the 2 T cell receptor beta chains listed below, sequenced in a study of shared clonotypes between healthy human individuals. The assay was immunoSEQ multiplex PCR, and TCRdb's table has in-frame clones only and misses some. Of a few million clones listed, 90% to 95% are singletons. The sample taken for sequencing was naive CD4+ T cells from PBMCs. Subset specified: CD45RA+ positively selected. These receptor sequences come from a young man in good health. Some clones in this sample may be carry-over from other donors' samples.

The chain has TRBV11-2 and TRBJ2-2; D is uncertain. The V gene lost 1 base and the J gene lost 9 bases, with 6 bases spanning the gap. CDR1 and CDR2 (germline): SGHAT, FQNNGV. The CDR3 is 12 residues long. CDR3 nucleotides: TGTGCCAGCAGCTTAGGAATCCGGGAGCTGTTTTTT. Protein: CASSLGIRELFF.

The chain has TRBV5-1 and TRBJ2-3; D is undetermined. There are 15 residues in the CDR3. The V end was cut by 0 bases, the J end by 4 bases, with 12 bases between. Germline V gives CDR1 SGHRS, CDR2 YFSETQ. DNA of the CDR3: TGCGCCAGCAGCTTGGCCATGCCTACGGCAGATACGCAGTATTTT. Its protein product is CASSLAMPTADTQYF.